These 9 T cell receptor beta chains originate from one sample sequenced in a study of OX40 agonist ivuxolimab in advanced cancers. TCRdb keeps only in-frame clones here, not all; method: immunoSEQ multiplex PCR. This sample yields some 86,000 clones, of which about nine tenths are seen a single time; approximately 7.7% belongs to the top ten. This specimen was CD4+ or CD8+ T cells sorted from blood, taken in a trial of the OX40 agonist ivuxolimab. Receptors were obtained from an adult with an advanced solid tumor such as melanoma, head and neck, liver or kidney cancer.

This chain joins TRBV5-1 and TRBJ2-1; 8 nucleotides agree with TRBD2. The ends lost 5 bases at V and 9 bases at J; junction bases unmatched: 7. Germline CDR1 reads SGHRS; CDR2 reads YFSETQ. The CDR3 has 13 amino acids. The DNA of the CDR3 is TGCGCCAGCAGGCCGCTGGCGGGAGGTGAGCAGTTCTTC. Translating gives CASRPLAGGEQFF. Drawing the rest from reference TRBV5-1 and TRBJ2-1, the complete variable domain is KAGVTQTPRYLIKTRGQQVTLSCSPISGHRSVSWYQQTPGQGLQFLFEYFSETQRNKGNFPGRFSGRQFSNSRSEMNVSTLELGDSALYLCASRPLAGGEQFFGPGTRLTVL.

The chain uses TRBV11-2 and TRBJ2-1; 14 nucleotides line up with TRBD2. Germline CDR1 and CDR2: SGHAT and FQNNGV. J gave up 0 bases and V 1 base, and 2 bases lay outside the gene matches. The CDR3 has 18 amino acids. CDR3 in amino acids: CASSLGLAGGTSYNEQFF. The DNA for the CDR3 is TGTGCCAGCAGCTTAGGACTAGCGGGAGGGACCTCCTACAATGAGCAGTTCTTC.

The chain employs TRBV12-5 and TRBJ2-5; TRBD2 aligns across 8 bases. The end of the DNA aligns better with TRBJ2-7, so the J call may be wrong. The CDR3 sequence is 14 residues long. CDR1 and CDR2 (germline): LGHNT, FRNRAP. CDR3 sequence (DNA): TGTGCTAGTGGTTCCTCCGGCGGGGGGTACGAGCAGTACTTC. Translation: CASGSSGGGYEQYF.

V gene TRBV29-1 combines with J gene TRBJ1-1; D uncertain. CDR3 length: 14 residues. V lost 7 bases and J 1 base, leaving 16 bases between the germline ends. The germline V gene has CDR1 SQVTM and CDR2 ANQGSEA. CDR3 sequence: CSALPGSSNTEAFF. CDR3 in DNA: TGCAGCGCCCTCCCGGGCAGCTCGAACACTGAAGCTTTCTTT.

The chain links TRBV7-3 to TRBJ1-1; D is undetermined. The CDR3 covers 13 residues. CDR1 is SGHTA and CDR2 is FQGTGA in the germline V gene. V was shortened by 2 bases and J by 4 bases, with 8 bases between the two germline ends. The CDR3 DNA sequence: TGTGCCAGCAGCTTAGAGGGAACCACTGAAGCTTTCTTT. Encoded protein: CASSLEGTTEAFF.

The chain carries TRBV18 and TRBJ1-2; 9 positions match TRBD1. Germline V gene lookup returns CDR1 KGHSH and CDR2 LQKENI. There are 14 residues in the CDR3. The V and J ends lost 5 bases and 3 bases, in that order; junction bases with no gene match: 4. The DNA for the CDR3 is TGTGCCAGCTCAACAGACAGGGGGGACTATGGCTACACCTTC. Protein product: CASSTDRGDYGYTF.

This clone was counted a few times. The chain links TRBV7-6 to TRBJ2-7; a weak D match, TRBD1 (5 bases). The V end was cut by 1 base, the J end by 6 bases, with 10 bases between. This CDR3 has 13 amino acids. CDR1 is SGHVS, CDR2 FNYEAQ, per germline. CDR3 region: CASSLVMGLEQYF. For the CDR3, the DNA is TGTGCCAGCAGCTTAGTCATGGGGCTCGAGCAGTACTTC.

The V and J genes are TRBV28 and TRBJ1-1; D is perhaps TRBD1 (5 bases). The V gene's germline CDR1 is MDHEN and CDR2 SYDVKM. V gave up 6 bases and J gave up 2 bases, with 10 bases separating them. The CDR3 consists of 13 residues. CDR3 sequence (DNA): TGTGCCAGCAGGGGGCTCAGTAACACTGAAGCTTTCTTT. It specifies CASRGLSNTEAFF.

The sample holds one count of this clone. The chain employs TRBV10-3 and TRBJ1-4; tentatively, D is TRBD1 (5 bases). Looked up from germline, CDR1 is ENHRY and CDR2 is SYGVKD. The CDR3 totals 14 residues. V shed 6 bases and J shed 3 bases, with 11 bases lying between them. CDR3 bases: TGTGCCATCAGCCAGACAGCGTCTAATGAAAAACTGTTTTTT. The encoded protein is CAISQTASNEKLFF.